Below are 32 T cell receptor beta chains sequenced from a single sample in a study of beta chain features in type 1 diabetes. The authors reverse transcribed all of the isolated RNA, so sequencing captured expressed TCRB transcripts. TCRdb's table, derived via immunoSEQ multiplex PCR, lists solely in-frame clones and lacks some. This sample has under 400,000 clones, with about 19% found just once. The sample comprised naive CD4+ T cells from blood. The receptor source for this set is a woman aged 18-29 years in good health.

There are a few counts of this clone. V usage is TRBV7-2 and J usage is TRBJ2-3; no clear D. Germline V lookup: CDR1 SGHTA, CDR2 FQGNSA. The CDR3 has 12 residues. The V and J ends lost 6 bases and 6 bases respectively, with 10 bases between them. The CDR3 protein is CASRLFRDTQYF. CDR3 nucleotide sequence: TGTGCCAGCAGGTTATTCCGGGATACGCAGTATTTT.

Remarks on this clone: Within the sample, other DNA sequences also encode this same CDR3. The CDR3: CASSLAAGSTDTQYF. DNA for the CDR3: TGCGCCAGCAGCTTGGCGGCGGGTAGCACAGATACGCAGTATTTT. The chain is built from TRBV5-1 and TRBJ2-3, with a weak D call TRBD2 (5 bases). Deletions cut 0 bases from V and 0 bases from J, with 8 bases between. CDR1 and CDR2 from the germline V gene are SGHRS and YFSETQ. This CDR3 is 15 amino acids long.

This clone was recorded a few times. V usage is TRBV29-1 and J usage is TRBJ1-1, with D possibly matching TRBD1 (5 bases). The V end was cut by 2 bases, the J end by 4 bases, with 20 bases between. Germline V CDR1 and CDR2: SQVTM, ANQGSEA. This CDR3 is 16 amino acids long. Here the CDR3 reads CSVERAGSLLGTEAFF. The CDR3 nucleotides read TGCAGCGTTGAAAGAGCAGGGTCTCTCTTGGGCACTGAAGCTTTCTTT.

CDR3 residues: CASSPGTGTYNSPLHF. Here the CDR3 DNA reads TGCGCCAGCAGCCCTGGAACAGGGACCTATAATTCACCCCTCCACTTT. The chain employs TRBV4-3 and TRBJ1-6; TRBD1 is a possible D gene (6 bases). Germline-derived CDR1 and CDR2 are LGHNA and YSLEER. Deletions cut 4 bases from V and 2 bases from J, with 12 bases between. This CDR3 has 16 residues.

The rearrangement joins TRBV6-1 to TRBJ1-1, with 11 bases identical to TRBD1. V was pared by 6 bases and J by 4 bases, with 4 bases of the junction left unmatched. The CDR3 has 14 residues. The germline V gene encodes CDR1 MNHNS and CDR2 SASEGT. CDR3 residues: CASRLDRGPTEAFF. The CDR3 DNA follows: TGTGCCAGCAGACTGGACAGGGGGCCCACTGAAGCTTTCTTT.

This clone was seen only once. The rearrangement uses TRBV30 and TRBJ1-1; maybe TRBD1 (5 bases). This CDR3 is 13 amino acids long. Trimming took off 4 bases at V and 11 bases at J, with 20 bases between the two ends. Germline V gene data show CDR1 as GTSNPN and CDR2 as SVGIG (reference sequence). CDR3 protein: CAWTPQGAGPAFF. The CDR3 DNA is TGTGCCTGGACCCCCCAAGGGGCAGGGCCGGCTTTCTTT.

V gene TRBV2 combines with J gene TRBJ2-6; D is perhaps TRBD1 (6 bases). From germline, CDR1 is SNHLY and CDR2 FYNNEI. Trimming cost V 2 bases and J 4 bases, with 9 bases left between them. This CDR3 spans 15 amino acids. This chain's CDR3 is CASSERGYGANVLTF. The DNA of the CDR3 is TGTGCCAGCAGTGAAAGGGGGTACGGGGCCAACGTCCTGACTTTC.

This clone was detected a few times. The chain recombines TRBV27 with TRBJ2-5, with D perhaps matching TRBD2 (6 bases). Germline loops: CDR1 MNHEY, CDR2 SMNVEV (reference sequence). The CDR3 has 16 amino acids. V was pared by 6 bases and J by 6 bases, with 23 bases between. CDR3 coding DNA: TGTGCCAGCAGGGGGGTCCGCGGGAAGTCTTACAAGACCCAGTACTTC. This sequence encodes CASRGVRGKSYKTQYF.

The chain carries TRBV4-1 and TRBJ2-1, with 15 bases that match TRBD2. CDR1 is MGHRA, CDR2 YSYEKL, per germline. The V gene end was trimmed by 4 bases and the J gene end by 2 bases; junction bases not matched to a gene: 6. The CDR3 runs to 18 residues. Written as DNA, the CDR3 is TGCGCCAGCAGCCTCGGACTAGCGGGGGGGTTCCCCTACAATGAGCAGTTCTTC. It specifies CASSLGLAGGFPYNEQFF.

In its sample, this clone was seen a few times. The V gene is TRBV28, the J gene TRBJ2-7, with D perhaps TRBD1 (7 bases). CDR3 size: 13 residues. V was pared by 2 bases and J by 4 bases, with 9 bases between. In germline, CDR1 is MDHEN, CDR2 SYDVKM. The CDR3 region has the DNA TGTGCCAGCAGTTTAGCAGGGGGGTACGAGCAGTACTTC. Protein: CASSLAGGYEQYF. Full variable domain (rest looked up from reference TRBV28 and TRBJ2-7): DVKVTQSSRYLVKRTGEKVFLECVQDMDHENMFWYRQDPGLGLRLIYFSYDVKMKEKGDIPEGYSVSREKKERFSLILESASTNQTSMYLCASSLAGGYEQYFGPGTRLTVT.

In DNA form, the CDR3 reads TGTGCCAGCTCACCGGGGGGACAGGGGGATCTTAAGGGAAATCAGCCCCAGCATTTT. This translates into CASSPGGQGDLKGNQPQHF. This chain uses TRBV18 with TRBJ1-5, with TRBD1 matching over 11 bases. CDR1 is KGHSH, CDR2 LQKENI, per germline. This CDR3 comprises 19 residues. J gave up 4 bases and V 3 bases, and 14 bases lay outside the gene matches.

The chain uses TRBV5-1 and TRBJ2-7; unclear D gene. CDR3 length: 13 amino acids. From germline, CDR1 is SGHRS and CDR2 YFSETQ. Trimming took 0 bases from V and 2 from J, leaving 6 bases between them. The CDR3 coding sequence is TGCGCCAGCAGCTTGGTAGAGACCTACGAGCAGTACTTC. Encoded protein: CASSLVETYEQYF.

The CDR3 DNA sequence: TGTGCCAGCAGTGACAGGGCGGCCAAAAACATTCAGTACTTC. Translation gives CASSDRAAKNIQYF. The J gene is TRBJ2-4, the V gene TRBV2; possibly TRBD1 for D (5 bases). Between the trimmed V and J ends, which lost 3 bases and 1 base, there was a span of 7 bases. The CDR3 consists of 14 residues. Germline values: CDR1 SNHLY, CDR2 FYNNEI. The entire variable domain, with the rest obtained from reference TRBV2 and TRBJ2-4, is as follows: EPEVTQTPSHQVTQMGQEVILRCVPISNHLYFYWYRQILGQKVEFLVSFYNNEISEKSEIFDDQFSVERPDGSNFTLKIRSTKLEDSAMYFCASSDRAAKNIQYFGAGTRLSVL.

The chain joins TRBV9 to TRBJ2-7; 7 positions match TRBD1. The trim removed 3 bases at V and 3 bases at J, leaving 6 bases unmatched. This CDR3 has 14 residues. Germline CDR1 reads SGDLS; CDR2 reads YYNGEE. For the CDR3, the DNA is TGTGCCAGCAGCGAGGGGACAGATTTCTACGAGCAGTACTTC. It is translated as CASSEGTDFYEQYF.

This chain links TRBV30 with TRBJ2-2; 7 bases are shared with TRBD2. V lost 2 bases, J lost 2 bases, and 8 bases stayed unmatched. Germline CDR1 and CDR2: GTSNPN and SVGIG (reference sequence). This CDR3 is 16 amino acids long. CDR3 in DNA: TGTGCCTGGAGTCAATCTGCGGGGGTCAACACCGGGGAGCTGTTTTTT. It translates to CAWSQSAGVNTGELFF.

A note on this clone: Other DNA sequences in the same sample also yield this CDR3. The chain is built from TRBV5-1 and TRBJ2-5; D may be TRBD1 (5 bases). Trimming cost V 0 bases and J 5 bases, with 8 bases left between them. The CDR3 length is 13 residues. Germline-derived CDR1 and CDR2 are SGHRS and YFSETQ. CDR3 protein: CASSLEGRETQYF. The CDR3 nucleotides are TGCGCCAGCAGCTTGGAGGGGCGGGAGACCCAGTACTTC.

In this sample, this clone turned up a few times. The V and J genes are TRBV7-9 and TRBJ1-5; maybe TRBD1 (6 bases). The CDR3 spans 15 residues. The germline V gene has CDR1 SEHNR and CDR2 FQNEAQ (reference sequence). Trimming took off 5 bases at V and 4 bases at J, with 15 bases between the two ends. The CDR3 sequence is CASSPGGTSNQPQHF. CDR3 coding DNA: TGTGCCAGCAGCCCGGGAGGGACAAGTAATCAGCCCCAGCATTTT.

A remark on this clone: Likely a read error: the CDR3 ends without its conserved phenylalanine or tryptophan. The V gene is TRBV15, the J gene TRBJ1-6, with no clear D. Germline lookup yields CDR1 LNHNV and CDR2 YYDKDF (reference sequence). V lost 6 bases and J 8 bases, leaving 17 bases between the germline ends. The CDR3 covers 15 residues. The CDR3 reads CATRGGSGFDSPLHL. The CDR3 nucleotides read TGTGCCACCAGGGGTGGTTCGGGGTTTGATTCACCCCTCCACCTT.

The rearrangement joins TRBV28 to TRBJ1-5; no firm D call. V dropped 5 bases and J dropped 4 bases, with 6 bases sitting between them. The germline gives CDR1 MDHEN, CDR2 SYDVKM. The CDR3 spans 12 residues. The CDR3 region has the DNA TGTGCCAGCAGTAACAGAAATCAGCCCCAGCATTTT. This gives the protein CASSNRNQPQHF. Looking up the rest from reference TRBV28 and TRBJ1-5 gives the full variable domain: DVKVTQSSRYLVKRTGEKVFLECVQDMDHENMFWYRQDPGLGLRLIYFSYDVKMKEKGDIPEGYSVSREKKERFSLILESASTNQTSMYLCASSNRNQPQHFGDGTRLSIL.

In its sample, this clone was seen a few times. The chain couples TRBV6-5 to TRBJ2-2; 8 bases align to TRBD2. The germline CDR1 and CDR2 sequences are MNHEY and SVGAGI. J gave up 2 bases and V 6 bases, and 5 bases lay outside the gene matches. CDR3 length: 15 amino acids. The CDR3 DNA reads as TGTGCCAGCAGGAGAGCGGGGGCCAACACCGGGGAGCTGTTTTTT. This encodes CASRRAGANTGELFF.

This chain joins TRBV7-2 and TRBJ2-3; 8 bases map to TRBD2. The J segment lost 4 bases and the V segment lost 5 bases, leaving 11 bases of the junction unmatched. Per germline, CDR1 SGHTA and CDR2 FQGNSA. The length of the CDR3 is 16 residues. In DNA, the CDR3 is TGTGCCAGCAGCCCCTGGGCGGGGGGTGGGTCAGATACGCAGTATTTT. Protein: CASSPWAGGGSDTQYF.

This clone was observed a few times. Other nucleotide sequences from this sample produce the same CDR3. The chain uses TRBV29-1 and TRBJ2-3; 10 bases are a match to TRBD2. Germline values: CDR1 SQVTM, CDR2 ANQGSEA. This CDR3 region has 13 residues. Trimming at V came to 5 bases and at J to 3 bases, leaving 2 bases not matched to a gene. This chain's CDR3 is CSVSGRVTDTQYF. CDR3 bases: TGCAGCGTTAGCGGGAGGGTGACAGATACGCAGTATTTT.

V usage is TRBV29-1 and J usage is TRBJ2-7, with no clear D. The ends were cut back, 6 bases at V and 5 bases at J, with 14 bases in the middle. The CDR3 length is 12 residues. The V gene's germline CDR1 is SQVTM and CDR2 ANQGSEA. The CDR3 here is CSVPTFPNEQYF. The CDR3 DNA sequence: TGCAGCGTGCCGACTTTCCCTAACGAGCAGTACTTC.

The gene calls are TRBV18 and TRBJ2-7, with 8 bases aligning to TRBD2. This CDR3 has 15 amino acids. From germline, CDR1 is KGHSH and CDR2 LQKENI. V lost 6 bases and J lost 3; bases outside the gene matches: 10. CDR3 in amino acids: CASSSTTSGGYEQYF. In DNA, the CDR3 is TGTGCCAGCTCCAGCACTACTAGCGGCGGCTACGAGCAGTACTTC.

This clone was recorded a few times. The chain recombines TRBV5-1 with TRBJ2-1; tentatively, D is TRBD1 (6 bases). CDR1 SGHRS and CDR2 YFSETQ come from the germline V gene. V shed 1 base and J shed 0 bases, with 11 bases lying between them. The CDR3 spans 16 residues. The CDR3 nucleotides are TGCGCCAGCAGCTTGCAGGGGCAAAGCTCCTACAATGAGCAGTTCTTC. It specifies CASSLQGQSSYNEQFF.

The rearrangement uses TRBV7-2 and TRBJ2-7; 7 bases are a match to TRBD1. CDR1 SGHTA and CDR2 FQGNSA come from the germline V gene. The V and J ends lost 3 bases and 3 bases, in that order; junction bases with no gene match: 8. The length of the CDR3 is 15 residues. The DNA of the CDR3 is TGTGCCAGCAGCTTTACAGGGGATAGGGGCTACGAGCAGTACTTC. Residues: CASSFTGDRGYEQYF.

This clone has just a few counts. The J gene is TRBJ1-1, the V gene TRBV7-9, with a weak D call TRBD1 (6 bases). Trimming shortened V by 2 bases and J by 2 bases, and 18 bases separated the two germline ends. Germline loops: CDR1 SEHNR, CDR2 FQNEAQ (reference sequence). The CDR3 loop spans 17 amino acids. CDR3 bases: TGTGCCAGCAGCTTACTAAGGGGGTTAGGGAGCAACACTGAAGCTTTCTTT. Translated, it gives CASSLLRGLGSNTEAFF.

This rearrangement joins TRBV30 to TRBJ2-7; D is undetermined. This CDR3 contains 13 residues. CDR1 and CDR2 from the germline V gene are GTSNPN and SVGIG (reference sequence). Trimming took off 6 bases at V and 0 bases at J, with 12 bases between the two ends. Here the CDR3 reads CACGFISSYEQYF. The CDR3 coding sequence is TGTGCCTGCGGGTTTATAAGCTCCTACGAGCAGTACTTC.

This chain connects TRBV6-6 to TRBJ1-1, with D perhaps TRBD1 (5 bases). CDR1 is MNHNY and CDR2 is SVGAGI in the germline V gene (reference sequence). This CDR3 has 15 amino acids. With 6 bases removed from V and 4 bases from J, the gap between germline ends came to 18 bases. Here the CDR3 reads CASRPRDFRTTEAFF. The CDR3 DNA is TGTGCCAGCAGACCTAGGGACTTCCGGACCACTGAAGCTTTCTTT.

This clone has only a few counts. The rearrangement links TRBV5-1 to TRBJ2-7; TRBD2 aligns across 9 bases. The CDR3 is 19 residues long. The V gene end was trimmed by 2 bases and the J gene end by 7 bases; junction bases not matched to a gene: 22. Per the germline V gene, CDR1 is SGHRS and CDR2 is YFSETQ. CDR3 nucleotide sequence: TGCGCCAGCAGCTTACCCCATCGGGGTAGCGGGAGAGGGCCTTTTGAGCAGTACTTC. This translates into CASSLPHRGSGRGPFEQYF.

The V call is TRBV10-2, the J call TRBJ2-1; D is undetermined. The V and J ends lost 4 bases and 4 bases respectively, with 5 bases between them. The CDR3 is made up of 12 amino acids. Germline CDR1 reads WSHSY; CDR2 reads SAAADI. CDR3 region: CASSATYNEQFF. In DNA form, the CDR3 reads TGCGCCAGCAGTGCCACTTACAATGAGCAGTTCTTC.

The V gene is TRBV4-3, the J gene TRBJ1-5; D ambiguous. Germline V gene data show CDR1 as LGHNA and CDR2 as YSLEER. This CDR3 region has 15 residues. The ends were cut back, 0 bases at V and 7 bases at J, with 13 bases in the middle. This CDR3 is CASSQELVEKQPQHF. The CDR3 bases are TGCGCCAGCAGCCAAGAGTTGGTGGAGAAGCAGCCCCAGCATTTT.